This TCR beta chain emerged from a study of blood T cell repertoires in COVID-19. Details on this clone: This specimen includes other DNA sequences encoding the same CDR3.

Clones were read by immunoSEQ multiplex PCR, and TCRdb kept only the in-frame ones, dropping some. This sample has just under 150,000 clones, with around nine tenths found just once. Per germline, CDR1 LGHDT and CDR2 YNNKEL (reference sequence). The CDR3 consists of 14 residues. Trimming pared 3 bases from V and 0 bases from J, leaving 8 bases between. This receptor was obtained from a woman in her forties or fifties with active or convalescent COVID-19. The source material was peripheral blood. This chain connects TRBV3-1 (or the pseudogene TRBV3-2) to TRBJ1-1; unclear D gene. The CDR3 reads CASSQAGLNTEAFF. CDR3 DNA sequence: TGTGCCAGCAGCCAGGCGGGTCTGAACACTGAAGCTTTCTTT.